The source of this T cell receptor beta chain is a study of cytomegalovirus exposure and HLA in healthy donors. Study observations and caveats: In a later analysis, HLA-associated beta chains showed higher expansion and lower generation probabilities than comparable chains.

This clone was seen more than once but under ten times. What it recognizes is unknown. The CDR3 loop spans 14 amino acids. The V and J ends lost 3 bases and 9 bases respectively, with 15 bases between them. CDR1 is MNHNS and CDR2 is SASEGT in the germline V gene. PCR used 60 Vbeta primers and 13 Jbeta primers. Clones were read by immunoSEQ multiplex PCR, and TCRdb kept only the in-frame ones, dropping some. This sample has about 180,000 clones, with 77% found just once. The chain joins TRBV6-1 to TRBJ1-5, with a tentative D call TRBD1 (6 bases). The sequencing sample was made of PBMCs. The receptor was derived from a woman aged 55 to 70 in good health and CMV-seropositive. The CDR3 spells CASSDSGTLMPQHF. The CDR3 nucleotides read TGTGCCAGCAGTGACTCCGGGACACTGATGCCCCAGCATTTT.